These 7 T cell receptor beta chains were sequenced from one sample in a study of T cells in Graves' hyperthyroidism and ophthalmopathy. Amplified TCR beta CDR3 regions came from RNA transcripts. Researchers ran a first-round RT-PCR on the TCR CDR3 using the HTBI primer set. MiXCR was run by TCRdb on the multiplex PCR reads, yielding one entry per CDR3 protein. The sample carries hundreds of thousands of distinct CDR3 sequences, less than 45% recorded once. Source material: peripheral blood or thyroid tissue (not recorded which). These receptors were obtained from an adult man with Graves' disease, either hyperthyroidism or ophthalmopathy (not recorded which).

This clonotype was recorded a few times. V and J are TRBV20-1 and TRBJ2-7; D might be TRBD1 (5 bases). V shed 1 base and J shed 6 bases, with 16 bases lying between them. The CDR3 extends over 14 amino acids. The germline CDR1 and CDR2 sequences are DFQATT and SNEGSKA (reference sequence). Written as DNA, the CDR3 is TGCAGTGCTAGAGCTCAGGGTTTGGTGATCGAGCAGTACTTC. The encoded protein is CSARAQGLVIEQYF.

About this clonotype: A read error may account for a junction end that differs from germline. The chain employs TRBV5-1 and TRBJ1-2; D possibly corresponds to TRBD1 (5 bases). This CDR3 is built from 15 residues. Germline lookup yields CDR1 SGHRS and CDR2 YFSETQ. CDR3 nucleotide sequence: TGTGCCAGCGGCAGTGAGGAGGGACCGGACTATGGCTACACCTTC. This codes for CASGSEEGPDYGYTF.

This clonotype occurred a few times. Here the CDR3 DNA reads TGTGCCAGCAGTCAAGGGATACTGGGACTAGCGGGAGAGACCCAGTACTTC. Amino acids: CASSQGILGLAGETQYF. The chain links TRBV6-5 to TRBJ2-5, with TRBD2 matching 12 bases. Germline trimming cut 5 bases from V and 4 bases from J; bases unmatched to any gene: 11. CDR1 MNHEY and CDR2 SVGAGI come from the germline V gene. CDR3 length equals 17 residues.

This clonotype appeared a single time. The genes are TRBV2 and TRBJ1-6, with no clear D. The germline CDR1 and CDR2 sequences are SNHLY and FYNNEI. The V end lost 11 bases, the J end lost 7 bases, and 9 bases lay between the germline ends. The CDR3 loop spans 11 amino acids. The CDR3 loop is CAWKENSPLHF. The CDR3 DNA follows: TGTGCCTGGAAAGAGAATTCACCCCTCCACTTT.

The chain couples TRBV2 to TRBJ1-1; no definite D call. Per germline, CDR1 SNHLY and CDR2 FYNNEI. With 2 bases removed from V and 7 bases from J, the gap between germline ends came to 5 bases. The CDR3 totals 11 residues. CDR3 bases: TGTGCCAGCAGTGAACGGATTGAAGCTTTCTTT. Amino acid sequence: CASSERIEAFF. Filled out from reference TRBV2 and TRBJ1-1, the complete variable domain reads EPEVTQTPSHQVTQMGQEVILRCVPISNHLYFYWYRQILGQKVEFLVSFYNNEISEKSEIFDDQFSVERPDGSNFTLKIRSTKLEDSAMYFCASSERIEAFFGQGTRLTVV.

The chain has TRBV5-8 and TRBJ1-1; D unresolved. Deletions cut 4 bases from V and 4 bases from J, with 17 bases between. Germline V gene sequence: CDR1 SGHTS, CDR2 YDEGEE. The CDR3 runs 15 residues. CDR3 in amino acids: CASSPWRSQGTEAFF. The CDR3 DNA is TGTGCCAGCAGCCCCTGGCGAAGTCAAGGCACTGAAGCTTTCTTT. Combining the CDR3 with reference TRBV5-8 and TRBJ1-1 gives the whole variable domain EAGVTQSPTHLIKTRGQQATLRCSPISGHTSVYWYQQALGLGLQFLLWYDEGEERNRGNFPPRFSGRQFPNYSSELNVNALELEDSALYLCASSPWRSQGTEAFFGQGTRLTVV.

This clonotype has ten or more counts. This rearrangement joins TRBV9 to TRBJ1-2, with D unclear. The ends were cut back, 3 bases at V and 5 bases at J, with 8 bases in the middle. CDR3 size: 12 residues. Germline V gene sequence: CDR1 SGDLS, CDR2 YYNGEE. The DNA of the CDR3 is TGTGCCAGCAGCGCCGGACTTTATGGCTACACCTTC. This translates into CASSAGLYGYTF.